The 26 T cell receptor beta chains below come from one sample, sequenced in a study of T cell responses to AZD1222 COVID-19 vaccine. Sequencing used immunoSEQ multiplex PCR; TCRdb keeps in-frame clones, though not all of them. Here the sample spans roughly 92,000 clones, nearly 90% being singletons. The sample here was peripheral blood, taken on day 0 of AZD1222 vaccination. The source is an adult in good health.

The rearrangement links TRBV13 to TRBJ2-7; 10 positions agree with TRBD1. This CDR3 is built from 13 residues. J lost 3 bases, V lost 4 bases, and 0 bases had no gene match. Germline V gene lookup returns CDR1 PRHDT and CDR2 FYEKMQ (reference sequence). CDR3 residues: CASSWDRGYEQYF. DNA for the CDR3: TGTGCCAGCAGCTGGGACAGGGGCTACGAGCAGTACTTC.

This clone appeared many times. This chain links TRBV27 with TRBJ2-2, with D perhaps given as TRBD1 or TRBD2 (6 bases each). Germline CDR1 MNHEY, CDR2 SMNVEV (reference sequence). Trimming cost V 4 bases and J 10 bases, with 10 bases left between them. This CDR3 contains 12 residues. For the CDR3, the DNA is TGTGCCAGCAGTTGGGGGGCGACGGAGCTGTTTTTT. Protein: CASSWGATELFF.

This chain joins TRBV11-2 and TRBJ1-4, with unresolved D. Germline V gives CDR1 SGHAT, CDR2 FQNNGV. This CDR3 spans 12 amino acids. V was shortened by 3 bases and J by 5 bases, with 4 bases between the two germline ends. DNA of the CDR3: TGTGCCAGCAGCTTTCCGAATGAAAAACTGTTTTTT. Translating it yields CASSFPNEKLFF.

The CDR3 DNA follows: TGTGCCAGCAGCCCCAGAGGGGGGTGGGGGACTGAAGCTTTCTTT. Translated, it gives CASSPRGGWGTEAFF. The rearrangement joins TRBV6-2 or TRBV6-3 to TRBJ1-1; D perhaps matches TRBD1 (6 bases). The CDR3 has 15 residues. Trimming left V 6 bases short and J 5 bases short, with 19 bases between. Germline CDR1 and CDR2: MNHEY and SVGEGT.

V and J are TRBV4-2 and TRBJ1-3, with D possibly matching TRBD1 (5 bases). The CDR3 runs to 17 residues. Trimming removed 0 bases at V and 4 bases at J, with 16 bases between. The germline CDR1 and CDR2 sequences are LGHNA and YNFKEQ. CDR3 nucleotides: TGTGCCAGCAGCCAAGATTCGGGTTGGGGGGTAGGAAACACCATATATTTT. Its translation is CASSQDSGWGVGNTIYF.

The CDR3 DNA sequence: TGTGCCAGCAGCGCTCAGGTAACCTCCTACAATGAGCAGTTCTTC. Encoded protein: CASSAQVTSYNEQFF. The gene calls are TRBV7-3 and TRBJ2-1, with D uncertain. Germline V lookup: CDR1 SGHTA, CDR2 FQGTGA. V gave up 5 bases and J gave up 0 bases, with 11 bases separating them. The CDR3 loop spans 15 amino acids.

The chain couples TRBV4-3 to TRBJ2-7; 10 nucleotides line up with TRBD1. The CDR3 sequence is 14 residues long. V trimming: 0 bases; J trimming: 7 bases; junction bases outside the gene matches: 3. The germline CDR1 and CDR2 sequences are LGHNA and YSLEER. The CDR3 DNA reads TGCGCCAGCAGCCAAGACTGGGGACAGGGGGAGCAGTACTTC. As protein: CASSQDWGQGEQYF.

The chain uses TRBV25-1 and TRBJ2-7; TRBD2 is a possible D gene (5 bases). CDR3 length equals 14 residues. CDR1 and CDR2 from the germline V gene are MGHDK and SYGVNS. V lost 5 bases and J lost 3, with 14 bases in between. This CDR3 is CASSPGSGNYEQYF. CDR3 nucleotides: TGTGCCAGCAGTCCAGGTTCGGGGAACTACGAGCAGTACTTC.

The sample holds one count of this clone. The gene calls are TRBV19 and TRBJ2-7; 10 bases are shared with TRBD1. Germline trimming cut 3 bases from V and 3 bases from J; bases unmatched to any gene: 5. The CDR3 is 15 amino acids. Germline V gene data show CDR1 as LNHDA and CDR2 as SQIVND (reference sequence). In DNA form, the CDR3 reads TGTGCCAGTAGTATTGGGACAGGGGAAGACTACGAGCAGTACTTC. This encodes CASSIGTGEDYEQYF.

The chain recombines TRBV6-2 or TRBV6-3 with TRBJ1-1; TRBD1 agrees at 7 bases. The germline V gene has CDR1 MNHEY and CDR2 SVGEGT. Trimming took 6 bases from V and 0 from J; bases not matched to a gene: 10. This CDR3 contains 16 residues. In DNA form, the CDR3 reads TGTGCCAGCAGCGACCACCCCACAGGGGTGAACACTGAAGCTTTCTTT. This codes for CASSDHPTGVNTEAFF.

Points on this clone: The sample contains more than one DNA sequence encoding this CDR3. The genes are TRBV5-1 and TRBJ1-2; D gene ambiguous. The germline V gene has CDR1 SGHRS and CDR2 YFSETQ. The CDR3 loop spans 13 amino acids. V gave up 0 bases and J gave up 3 bases, with 6 bases separating them. CDR3 nucleotide sequence: TGCGCCAGCAGCTTGGCCACCGACTATGGCTACACCTTC. This translates into CASSLATDYGYTF.

The chain has TRBV6-2 or TRBV6-3 and TRBJ1-5, with 9 bases lining up with TRBD1. CDR3 size: 18 residues. V shed 5 bases, J shed 2 bases, and the junction held 13 bases outside the gene matches. Germline V gene lookup returns CDR1 MNHEY and CDR2 SVGEGT. The CDR3 loop is CASSLRAGQGFGNQPQHF. DNA of the CDR3: TGTGCCAGCAGTCTACGAGCCGGACAGGGGTTCGGCAATCAGCCCCAGCATTTT.

V usage is TRBV6-1 and J usage is TRBJ2-3; 7 bases fit TRBD2. CDR1 MNHNS and CDR2 SASEGT come from the germline V gene. With V trimmed by 1 base and J by 2 bases, 6 bases remained unmatched. This CDR3 is 16 amino acids long. The CDR3 loop is CASSEVGGGITDTQYF. DNA of the CDR3: TGTGCCAGCAGTGAAGTGGGCGGGGGTATCACAGATACGCAGTATTTT.

Points on this clone: This probably arose from a read error, given a far larger clone one base away. The CDR3 spells CASCGGPDEQYF. Written as DNA, the CDR3 is TGTGCCAGCTGTGGGGGGCCGGACGAGCAGTACTTC. This chain connects TRBV2 to TRBJ2-7, with D possibly called TRBD1 or TRBD2 (6 bases each). The CDR3 covers 12 residues. The V end was cut by 8 bases, the J end by 5 bases, with 13 bases between. Looked up from germline, CDR1 is SNHLY and CDR2 is FYNNEI.

This clone was recorded a few times. The rearrangement links TRBV27 to TRBJ2-7; D might be TRBD2 (5 bases). The V end lost 8 bases, the J end lost 1 base, and 12 bases lay between the germline ends. Germline V gives CDR1 MNHEY, CDR2 SMNVEV (reference sequence). This CDR3 is built from 13 residues. CDR3 DNA: TGTGCCAGCTGGAGGACGGGATCCTACGAGCAGTACTTC. Translated: CASWRTGSYEQYF.

The V and J genes are TRBV5-6 and TRBJ2-1, with D perhaps TRBD2 (7 bases). V was clipped by 2 bases and J by 0 bases, with 21 bases between them. There are 19 residues in the CDR3. Germline assignment: CDR1 SGHDT and CDR2 YYEEEE. CDR3 in amino acids: CASSFPSAGGPGSYNEQFF. The CDR3 region has the DNA TGTGCCAGCAGCTTCCCTTCCGCCGGGGGGCCGGGCTCCTACAATGAGCAGTTCTTC.

This clone appeared once. The V gene is TRBV2, the J gene TRBJ1-5, with D uncertain. Germline assignment: CDR1 SNHLY and CDR2 FYNNEI. This CDR3 has 13 amino acids. V was shortened by 6 bases and J by 0 bases, with 6 bases between the two germline ends. The CDR3 nucleotides are TGTGCCAGCAGGCTAAATAGCAATCAGCCCCAGCATTTT. Translation gives CASRLNSNQPQHF.

V and J are TRBV19 and TRBJ2-1; 12 nucleotides agree with TRBD2. Trimming took 10 bases from V and 6 from J; bases not matched to a gene: 7. CDR1 is LNHDA and CDR2 is SQIVND in the germline V gene (reference sequence). The CDR3 spans 14 residues. CDR3 region: CATRLAGARNEQFF. The CDR3 DNA follows: TGTGCCACTAGACTAGCGGGGGCGCGCAATGAGCAGTTCTTC.

The chain couples TRBV7-2 to TRBJ2-5; tentatively, D is TRBD1 (6 bases). This CDR3 is 14 amino acids long. V lost 0 bases, J lost 5 bases, and 10 bases lay in between. The germline V gene has CDR1 SGHTA and CDR2 FQGNSA. This CDR3 is CASSLASRGETQYF. The CDR3 nucleotides read TGTGCCAGCAGCTTAGCGTCCAGGGGCGAGACCCAGTACTTC.

This chain links TRBV19 with TRBJ1-1, with unresolved D. This CDR3 spans 14 amino acids. The V end lost 2 bases, the J end lost 8 bases, and 15 bases lay between the germline ends. Germline CDR1 LNHDA, CDR2 SQIVND (reference sequence). CDR3 loop: CASSISPAVGEAFF. CDR3 DNA sequence: TGTGCCAGTAGTATATCGCCGGCGGTTGGGGAAGCTTTCTTT.

The chain couples TRBV7-2 to TRBJ2-4; D is uncertain. This CDR3 region has 15 residues. CDR1 is SGHTA and CDR2 is FQGNSA in the germline V gene. Between the trimmed V and J ends, which lost 6 bases and 2 bases, there was a span of 14 bases. The CDR3 region is CASRRAGSPKNIQYF. The CDR3 DNA follows: TGTGCCAGCAGAAGGGCCGGTAGCCCCAAAAACATTCAGTACTTC. Complete variable domain (other parts from reference TRBV7-2 and TRBJ2-4): GAGVSQSPSNKVTEKGKDVELRCDPISGHTALYWYRQSLGQGLEFLIYFQGNSAPDKSGLPSDRFSAERTGGSVSTLTIQRTQQEDSAVYLCASRRAGSPKNIQYFGAGTRLSVL.

The CDR3 loop reads CASSPAGILGGETQYF. CDR3 DNA sequence: TGTGCCAGCAGCCCGGCCGGGATTCTAGGAGGGGAGACCCAGTACTTC. The gene calls are TRBV13 and TRBJ2-5, with a tentative D call TRBD2 (6 bases). Per germline, CDR1 PRHDT and CDR2 FYEKMQ (reference sequence). The CDR3 covers 16 residues. The germline V and J ends were trimmed by 5 bases and 5 bases, with 21 bases remaining between them.

This chain uses TRBV7-2 with TRBJ1-2, with D uncertain. CDR3 size: 16 residues. Germline CDR1 is SGHTA and CDR2 is FQGNSA. V was trimmed by 2 bases and J by 4 bases, leaving 17 bases between them. As DNA, the CDR3 is TGTGCCAGCAGCTTAATAGCGGTGGCGGACTTCTATGGCTACACCTTC. Protein sequence: CASSLIAVADFYGYTF.

V and J are TRBV6-6 and TRBJ1-5; D gene uncertain. From germline, CDR1 is MNHNY and CDR2 SVGAGI (reference sequence). The CDR3 length is 14 residues. The V and J ends lost 2 bases and 4 bases respectively, with 9 bases between them. CDR3 sequence: CASSYMAPNQPQHF. CDR3 DNA sequence: TGTGCCAGCAGTTACATGGCTCCTAATCAGCCCCAGCATTTT.

V is TRBV29-1 and J is TRBJ1-1; maybe TRBD1 (6 bases). V lost 7 bases, J lost 5 bases, and 17 bases lay in between. CDR3 length: 13 amino acids. Looked up from germline, CDR1 is SQVTM and CDR2 is ANQGSEA. The CDR3 spells CSANQGGGTEAFF. CDR3 nucleotide sequence: TGCAGCGCCAACCAGGGAGGGGGGACTGAAGCTTTCTTT.

The genes are TRBV12-3 or TRBV12-4 and TRBJ1-1; D might be TRBD1 (6 bases). The CDR3 covers 13 residues. Trimming stripped 8 bases from V and 1 base from J, with 11 bases between. CDR3 sequence (DNA): TGTGCCAGCCTCCACAGGGCGAACACTGAAGCTTTCTTT. Encoded protein: CASLHRANTEAFF.